This T cell receptor beta chain was documented in a study of radiotherapy plus CTLA-4 blockade in lung cancer. At the level of the study: Around 18% of patients responded objectively, and 25% to 40% achieved disease control.

Repertoires were generated with immunoSEQ multiplex PCR, while TCRdb's copy carries only in-frame clones and drops some. Counted here are some 110,000 clones, 81% occurring once; the ten biggest clones make up roughly 3.5%. Chemo-refractory metastatic non-small-cell lung cancer patients underwent focal radiation alongside CTLA-4 blockade with ipilimumab. On this clone itself: The antigen remains unidentified.

Findings and caveats of the study: Tumor-origin TCR clones grew in blood after radiotherapy plus ipilimumab. Early shifts in blood T cell clones, with interferon-beta, reportedly predicted response best.

The sequenced sample was peripheral blood, obtained from a patient treated with radiotherapy plus ipilimumab. This sequence originates from a human donor with non-small cell lung cancer that progressed on radiotherapy plus ipilimumab. Some clones in this sample may be carry-over from other donors' samples.

This CDR3 is CATSRATGTYGYTF. For the CDR3, the DNA is TGTGCCACCAGCAGAGCCACGGGTACCTATGGCTACACCTTC. The rearrangement joins TRBV15 to TRBJ1-2; D unresolved. The length of the CDR3 is 14 residues. Germline-derived CDR1 and CDR2 are LNHNV and YYDKDF (reference sequence). Trimming removed 1 base at V and 4 bases at J, with 10 bases between.